The clone carrying this T cell receptor (beta chain) turned up a few times. Its specificity is unknown. This CDR3 comprises 13 residues. V was cut by 5 bases and J by 4 bases, with 9 bases left in between. Germline values: CDR1 SGDLS, CDR2 YYNGEE. This specimen comes from a study of CD8+ T cells in alopecia areata. TCR sequencing used cDNA made by reverse transcription of extracted RNA. The method was immunoSEQ multiplex PCR; TCRdb's version includes in-frame clones alone and lacks a portion of them. The sample has about 200,000 clones, roughly 56% seen once. CD4+ and CD8+ T cells were sorted from PBMCs. Study observations and caveats: Resident alphabeta T cells of normal skin are also sequenced in scalp samples.

This chain links TRBV9 with TRBJ2-2; possibly TRBD2 for D (5 bases). The sequencing sample was made of CD8+ T cells sorted from blood. The source of this sequence is a human donor in good health. The CDR3 coding sequence is TGTGCCAGCAGAGGAGGAAGCACCGGGGAGCTGTTTTTT. It encodes CASRGGSTGELFF.